These 20 T cell receptor beta chains were sequenced from one sample in a study of T-cell reconstitution after alpha-beta-depleted transplantation in children. Molecular barcoding with unique molecular identifiers was used for the TCRbeta library. TCRdb passed the PCR reads through MiXCR, listing each CDR3 protein once. The top ten clones hold less than 2.5% of a sample with roughly 500,000 distinct CDR3 sequences, about 31% of them seen once. The specimen was PBMCs from the stem cell graft donor, collected from the stem cell graft. Every receptor here comes from a human donor who donated a stem cell graft to a child with aplastic anemia.

The chain has TRBV15 and TRBJ2-3; no clear D gene. V was clipped by 8 bases and J by 7 bases, with 16 bases between them. The CDR3 consists of 13 residues. Germline CDR1 and CDR2: LNHNV and YYDKDF (reference sequence). The CDR3 spells CATEEGSSNTQYF. The CDR3 coding sequence is TGTGCCACCGAGGAAGGATCTTCGAATACGCAGTATTTT.

The chain combines TRBV20-1 with TRBJ1-6; tentatively, D is TRBD1 (6 bases). Trimming removed 0 bases from V and 2 bases from J, with 11 bases in between. This CDR3 is 16 amino acids long. From germline, CDR1 is DFQATT and CDR2 SNEGSKA (reference sequence). The CDR3: CSAREGGGAYNSPLHF. DNA of the CDR3: TGCAGTGCTAGAGAGGGCGGGGGCGCCTATAATTCACCCCTCCACTTT.

V gene TRBV7-2 combines with J gene TRBJ2-3; 9 nucleotides agree with TRBD1. The CDR3 is made up of 17 amino acids. V lost 2 bases and J lost 0; bases outside the gene matches: 6. Germline V CDR1 and CDR2: SGHTA, FQGNSA. The CDR3 region has the DNA TGTGCCAGCAGCTTAAGAACAGGGGGCCTGAGCACAGATACGCAGTATTTT. Translating it yields CASSLRTGGLSTDTQYF.

This clonotype was counted a few times. This chain links TRBV20-1 with TRBJ1-6; the match to TRBD1 covers 8 bases. The CDR3 totals 14 residues. V trimming: 4 bases; J trimming: 5 bases; junction bases outside the gene matches: 4. Germline CDR1 is DFQATT and CDR2 is SNEGSKA (reference sequence). CDR3 nucleotides: TGCAGTGCTATGACGGACAGGGATAATTCACCCCTCCACTTT. Translation: CSAMTDRDNSPLHF.

The genes are TRBV5-8 and TRBJ1-2; 10 bases line up with TRBD1. The germline V gene encodes CDR1 SGHTS and CDR2 YDEGEE. With V trimmed by 5 bases and J by 2 bases, 9 bases remained unmatched. The CDR3 totals 16 residues. CDR3 nucleotides: TGTGCCAGCAGGGCCGGGACAGGGGTCCGGAACTATGGCTACACCTTC. Translating gives CASRAGTGVRNYGYTF.

The chain employs TRBV7-2 and TRBJ2-3; possible D gene TRBD1, 6 bases. Trimming took 4 bases from V and 4 from J, leaving 15 bases between them. Germline V CDR1 and CDR2: SGHTA, FQGNSA. The CDR3 covers 15 residues. For the CDR3, the DNA is TGTGCCAGCAGCTCCGGACAGCGGAGGTCAGATACGCAGTATTTT. Translation gives CASSSGQRRSDTQYF.

This clonotype was observed a few times. The V call is TRBV6-2 or TRBV6-3, the J call TRBJ2-2; 9 bases are a match to TRBD2. CDR3 length: 16 residues. V was clipped by 8 bases and J by 6 bases; unmatched bases: 13. Per germline, CDR1 MNHEY and CDR2 SVGEGT. CDR3 sequence: CASEIHSGRKSGELFF. Here the CDR3 DNA reads TGTGCCAGCGAAATTCATAGCGGGAGAAAGTCCGGGGAGCTGTTTTTT.

This clonotype was seen more than once but under ten times. Here the CDR3 DNA reads TGTGCCATCAGTGAAACAATAGCGGGATCCCCAGATCGAACGCAGTATTTT. It translates to CAISETIAGSPDRTQYF. This sequence joins TRBV10-3 and TRBJ2-3, with 8 bases matching TRBD2. CDR3 length equals 17 residues. Germline V gene sequence: CDR1 ENHRY, CDR2 SYGVKD. V lost 3 bases to trimming and J lost 9 bases; unmatched junction nucleotides: 17.

The rearrangement uses TRBV7-9 and TRBJ1-2; a possible D gene is TRBD1 (5 bases). From germline, CDR1 is SEHNR and CDR2 FQNEAQ (reference sequence). The CDR3 contains 15 residues. V lost 4 bases to trimming and J lost 2 bases, with 14 bases between them. The DNA for the CDR3 is TGTGCCAGCAGCTCCATGGGCCAGGGCAACTATGGCTACACCTTC. It translates to CASSSMGQGNYGYTF.

This chain links TRBV18 with TRBJ1-5, with a tentative D call TRBD1 (5 bases). V was cut by 1 base and J by 2 bases, with 12 bases left in between. The CDR3 spans 16 residues. Germline CDR1 KGHSH, CDR2 LQKENI. CDR3 sequence reads: CASSPLAGQGNQPQHF. In nucleotides, the CDR3 is TGTGCCAGCTCACCACTGGCAGGGCAAGGCAATCAGCCCCAGCATTTT.

The gene calls are TRBV27 and TRBJ2-3; weak D call: TRBD2 (6 bases). The CDR3 is 14 amino acids. CDR1 is MNHEY, CDR2 SMNVEV, per germline (reference sequence). V was cut by 7 bases and J by 2 bases, with 13 bases left in between. As DNA, the CDR3 is TGTGCCAGCACTGGGGCGGGACCCACAGATACGCAGTATTTT. It yields the protein CASTGAGPTDTQYF.

This clonotype was counted a few times. This sequence joins TRBV28 and TRBJ2-4, with TRBD2 matching over 9 bases. The CDR3 length is 18 residues. V was pared by 3 bases and J by 0 bases, with 9 bases of the junction left unmatched. Germline V lookup: CDR1 MDHEN, CDR2 SYDVKM. The CDR3 coding sequence is TGTGCCAGCAGTTTCAGGCTAGCGGGGAACCTAGCCAAAAACATTCAGTACTTC. It is translated as CASSFRLAGNLAKNIQYF. The full variable domain, its missing parts supplied by reference TRBV28 and TRBJ2-4, is DVKVTQSSRYLVKRTGEKVFLECVQDMDHENMFWYRQDPGLGLRLIYFSYDVKMKEKGDIPEGYSVSREKKERFSLILESASTNQTSMYLCASSFRLAGNLAKNIQYFGAGTRLSVL.

Written as DNA, the CDR3 is TGCAGTGCTAGGCGGGGGGAGCGTACCTACGAGCAGTACGTC. Residues: CSARRGERTYEQYV. The chain has TRBV20-1 and TRBJ2-7; 8 bases are shared with TRBD2. With 3 bases clipped from V and 2 bases from J, the junction kept 6 bases outside the gene matches. The V gene's germline CDR1 is DFQATT and CDR2 SNEGSKA (reference sequence). CDR3 length: 14 residues.

The J gene is TRBJ2-1, the V gene TRBV5-1; the D is unclear. The CDR3 runs to 14 residues. With 2 bases removed from V and 0 bases from J, the gap between germline ends came to 6 bases. Germline CDR1 is SGHRS and CDR2 is YFSETQ. This CDR3 reads CASSFLRSYNEQFF. In nucleotides, the CDR3 is TGCGCCAGCAGCTTTCTCCGCTCCTACAATGAGCAGTTCTTC. Together with reference TRBV5-1 and TRBJ2-1, the CDR3 gives the full variable domain: KAGVTQTPRYLIKTRGQQVTLSCSPISGHRSVSWYQQTPGQGLQFLFEYFSETQRNKGNFPGRFSGRQFSNSRSEMNVSTLELGDSALYLCASSFLRSYNEQFFGPGTRLTVL.

The rearrangement uses TRBV28 and TRBJ2-3; D is undetermined. Trimming shortened V by 4 bases and J by 2 bases, and 10 bases separated the two germline ends. CDR3 size: 14 residues. CDR1 and CDR2 from the germline V gene are MDHEN and SYDVKM. This chain's CDR3 is CASSWAATTDTQYF. CDR3 in DNA: TGTGCCAGCAGTTGGGCAGCCACCACAGATACGCAGTATTTT.

This clonotype was found a few times. The genes are TRBV7-2 and TRBJ2-7, with D maybe TRBD2 (6 bases). Deletions cut 5 bases from V and 2 bases from J, with 16 bases between. CDR1 is SGHTA and CDR2 is FQGNSA in the germline V gene. The CDR3 spans 15 residues. The CDR3 DNA reads as TGTGCCAGCAGCCCGCACGGAGGGGCCGCCTACGAGCAGTACTTC. It encodes CASSPHGGAAYEQYF.

Ten or more counts support this clonotype. The chain is built from TRBV6-5 and TRBJ2-5; D is unresolved. Between the trimmed V and J ends, which lost 6 bases and 1 base, there was a span of 3 bases. The CDR3 extends over 11 amino acids. Germline CDR1 is MNHEY and CDR2 is SVGAGI. As DNA, the CDR3 is TGTGCCAGCAGAGTCCAAGAGACCCAGTACTTC. Its translation is CASRVQETQYF.

This clonotype was seen a few times. The chain uses TRBV20-1 and TRBJ1-5; D not resolved. Trimming shortened V by 2 bases and J by 6 bases, and 17 bases separated the two germline ends. The germline V gene encodes CDR1 DFQATT and CDR2 SNEGSKA (reference sequence). The CDR3 runs to 15 residues. The DNA for the CDR3 is TGCAGTGCTAGACGCGGCCAGGCGGCGGGTCAGCCCCAGCATTTT. Its protein is CSARRGQAAGQPQHF.

This clonotype was observed a few times. CDR3 DNA sequence: TGTGCCAGCAGCCTTCAGTTAAACAATGAGCAGTTCTTC. Translating it yields CASSLQLNNEQFF. The chain has TRBV7-2 and TRBJ2-1; the D is unclear. This CDR3 is built from 13 residues. Germline V gene data show CDR1 as SGHTA and CDR2 as FQGNSA. The V and J ends lost 5 bases and 5 bases respectively, with 10 bases between them.

The CDR3, as DNA: TGTGCCAGTACGATCGGGGACAGGGGACCTGAAGCTTTCTTT. Its translation is CASTIGDRGPEAFF. The V gene is TRBV19, the J gene TRBJ1-1; 10 bases map to TRBD1. The CDR3 is 14 amino acids. J lost 6 bases, V lost 7 bases, and 8 bases had no gene match. Germline V gives CDR1 LNHDA, CDR2 SQIVND (reference sequence).